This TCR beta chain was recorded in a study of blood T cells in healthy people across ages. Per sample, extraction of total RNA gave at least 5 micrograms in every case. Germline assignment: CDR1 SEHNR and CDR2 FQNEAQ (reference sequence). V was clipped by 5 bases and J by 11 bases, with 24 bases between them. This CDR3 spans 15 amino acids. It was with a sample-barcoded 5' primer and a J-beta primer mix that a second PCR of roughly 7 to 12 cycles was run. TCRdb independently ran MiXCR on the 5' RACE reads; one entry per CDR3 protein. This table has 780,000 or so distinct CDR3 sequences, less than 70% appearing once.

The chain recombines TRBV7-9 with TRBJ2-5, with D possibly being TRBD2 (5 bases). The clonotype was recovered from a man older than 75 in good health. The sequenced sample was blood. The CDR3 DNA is TGTGCCAGCAGCCCCGGACTTGGGCCTAGCAATGAGCAGTACTTC. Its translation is CASSPGLGPSNEQYF.